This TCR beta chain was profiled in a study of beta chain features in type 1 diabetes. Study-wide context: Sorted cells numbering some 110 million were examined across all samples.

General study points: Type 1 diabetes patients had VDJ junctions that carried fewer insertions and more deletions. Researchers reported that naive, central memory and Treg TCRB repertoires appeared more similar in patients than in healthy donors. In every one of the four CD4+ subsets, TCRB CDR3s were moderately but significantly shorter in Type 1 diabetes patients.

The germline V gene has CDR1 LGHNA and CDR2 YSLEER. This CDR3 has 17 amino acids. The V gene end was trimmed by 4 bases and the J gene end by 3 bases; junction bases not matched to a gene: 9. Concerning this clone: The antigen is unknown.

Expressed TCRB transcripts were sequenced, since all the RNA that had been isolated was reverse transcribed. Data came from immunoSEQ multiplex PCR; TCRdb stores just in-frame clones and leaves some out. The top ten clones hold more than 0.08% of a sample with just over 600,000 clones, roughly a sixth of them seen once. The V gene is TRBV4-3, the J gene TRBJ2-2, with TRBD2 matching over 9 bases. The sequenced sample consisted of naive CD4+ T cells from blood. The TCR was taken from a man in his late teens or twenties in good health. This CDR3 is CASSLSSGGSYTGELFF. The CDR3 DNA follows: TGCGCCAGCAGCCTGAGTAGCGGGGGATCTTACACCGGGGAGCTGTTTTTT.